The rows below give T cell receptor beta chains drawn from one sample of a study of naive and memory T cell subsets. TCRdb called the UMI-ligation and nested PCR reads again in MiXCR, with one record for every CDR3 protein. Among some 82,000 distinct CDR3 sequences listed, 10% to 12% were seen once. Material for sequencing was naive CD4+ T cells from blood. Receptors originate from a human donor in good health. CDR3s include the opening cysteine and the closing phenylalanine or tryptophan. The order of the fields is clone size, J gene, D gene, V gene, CDR3 protein, CDR3 DNA. D genes are given only for firm matches. Not every row has a clone size; where given, it reads once, few, many or a size class.

clone size: NA
J gene: TRBJ2-7
D gene: NA
V gene: TRBV29-1
CDR3 protein: CSVRDSLYEQYF
CDR3 DNA: TGCAGCGTTCGCGACAGTCTCTACGAGCAGTACTTC

clone size: NA
J gene: TRBJ1-2
D gene: NA
V gene: TRBV5-5
CDR3 protein: CASSLKVNYGYTF
CDR3 DNA: TGTGCCAGCAGCTTGAAAGTAAACTATGGCTACACCTTC

clone size: many
J gene: TRBJ2-3
D gene: NA
V gene: TRBV15
CDR3 protein: CATGAGGYSTDTQYF
CDR3 DNA: TGTGCCACCGGGGCCGGGGGATATAGCACAGATACGCAGTATTTT

clone size: NA
J gene: TRBJ1-3
D gene: NA
V gene: TRBV4-3
CDR3 protein: CASSQEWRSGNTIYF
CDR3 DNA: TGCGCCAGCAGCCAAGAATGGCGAAGTGGAAACACCATATATTTT

clone size: NA
J gene: TRBJ2-3
D gene: NA
V gene: TRBV5-1
CDR3 protein: CATQRNIGVSSTDTQYF
CDR3 DNA: TGCGCCACCCAGAGGAATATCGGGGTCTCTAGCACAGATACGCAGTATTTT

clone size: few
J gene: TRBJ2-3
D gene: TRBD2
V gene: TRBV7-9
CDR3 protein: CASSTRTSGATDTQYF
CDR3 DNA: TGTGCCAGCAGCACCCGGACTAGCGGGGCCACAGATACGCAGTATTTT

clone size: NA
J gene: TRBJ2-5
D gene: NA
V gene: TRBV5-1
CDR3 protein: CASSARKETQYF
CDR3 DNA: TGCGCCAGCAGCGCGCGAAAAGAGACCCAGTACTTC

clone size: few
J gene: TRBJ1-1
D gene: NA
V gene: TRBV18
CDR3 protein: CASSREQQGNTEAFF
CDR3 DNA: TGTGCCAGCTCACGGGAACAACAGGGGAACACTGAAGCTTTCTTT

clone size: NA
J gene: TRBJ2-5
D gene: TRBD1
V gene: TRBV7-9
CDR3 protein: CASSYKWTGGLETQYF
CDR3 DNA: TGTGCCAGCAGCTACAAATGGACAGGGGGCTTAGAGACCCAGTACTTC

clone size: many
J gene: TRBJ2-3
D gene: TRBD2
V gene: TRBV7-9
CDR3 protein: CASSLGTSGKDTQYF
CDR3 DNA: TGTGCCAGCAGTCTAGGGACTAGCGGGAAAGATACGCAGTATTTT

clone size: few
J gene: TRBJ2-2
D gene: TRBD2
V gene: TRBV7-8
CDR3 protein: CASSLARFGTSENTGELFF
CDR3 DNA: TGTGCCAGCAGCTTAGCGCGGTTCGGGACTAGCGAGAACACCGGGGAGCTGTTTTTT

clone size: few
J gene: TRBJ2-3
D gene: TRBD2
V gene: TRBV20-1
CDR3 protein: CSAPTSGGARTTDTQYF
CDR3 DNA: TGCAGTGCCCCAACTAGCGGGGGGGCCAGGACCACAGATACGCAGTATTTT

clone size: NA
J gene: TRBJ2-2
D gene: TRBD2
V gene: TRBV19
CDR3 protein: CASKASGASTGELFF
CDR3 DNA: TGTGCCAGTAAGGCTAGCGGGGCGTCCACCGGGGAGCTGTTTTTT

clone size: NA
J gene: TRBJ1-1
D gene: NA
V gene: TRBV18
CDR3 protein: CASSPNFAVNTEAFF
CDR3 DNA: TGTGCCAGCTCACCAAATTTTGCAGTGAACACTGAAGCTTTCTTT

clone size: many
J gene: TRBJ1-1
D gene: NA
V gene: TRBV13
CDR3 protein: CASSRQRIMNTEAFF
CDR3 DNA: TGTGCCAGCAGCCGACAGCGGATAATGAACACTGAAGCTTTCTTT

clone size: NA
J gene: TRBJ2-1
D gene: NA
V gene: TRBV6-2/TRBV6-3
CDR3 protein: CASSYTGVVYNEQFF
CDR3 DNA: TGTGCCAGCAGTTACACGGGAGTAGTCTACAATGAGCAGTTCTTC

clone size: NA
J gene: TRBJ2-7
D gene: NA
V gene: TRBV11-3
CDR3 protein: CASSSSGQGYEQYF
CDR3 DNA: TGTGCCAGCAGCTCCTCTGGGCAGGGCTACGAGCAGTACTTC

clone size: NA
J gene: TRBJ1-1
D gene: NA
V gene: TRBV5-1
CDR3 protein: CASSMSAPGTEAFF
CDR3 DNA: TGCGCCAGCAGCATGAGCGCTCCGGGAACTGAAGCTTTCTTT

clone size: many
J gene: TRBJ2-7
D gene: TRBD1
V gene: TRBV11-2
CDR3 protein: CASSSDRGITRYEQYF
CDR3 DNA: TGTGCCAGCAGCTCGGACAGGGGGATAACCCGATACGAGCAGTACTTC

clone size: NA
J gene: TRBJ2-4
D gene: NA
V gene: TRBV2
CDR3 protein: CASSVIPGAKNIQYF
CDR3 DNA: TGTGCCAGCAGTGTAATACCCGGGGCCAAAAACATTCAGTACTTC

clone size: few
J gene: TRBJ2-7
D gene: NA
V gene: TRBV6-6
CDR3 protein: CASSYLYGKYEQYF
CDR3 DNA: TGTGCCAGCAGTTACTTATATGGAAAGTACGAGCAGTACTTC

clone size: many
J gene: TRBJ1-1
D gene: TRBD1
V gene: TRBV12-3/TRBV12-4
CDR3 protein: CASSSHRQGTFF
CDR3 DNA: TGTGCCAGCAGTTCTCACCGACAGGGGACTTTCTTT

clone size: NA
J gene: TRBJ2-7
D gene: NA
V gene: TRBV11-3
CDR3 protein: CASGLSQGAYEQYF
CDR3 DNA: TGTGCCAGCGGACTCTCGCAGGGAGCCTACGAGCAGTACTTC

clone size: few
J gene: TRBJ2-2
D gene: TRBD1
V gene: TRBV19
CDR3 protein: CASRKTRQGATGELFF
CDR3 DNA: TGTGCCAGTAGAAAAACCCGACAGGGCGCCACCGGGGAGCTGTTTTTT

clone size: few
J gene: TRBJ2-3
D gene: TRBD2
V gene: TRBV6-2/TRBV6-3
CDR3 protein: CASSRLAGITDTQYF
CDR3 DNA: TGTGCCAGCAGTCGACTAGCGGGAATCACAGATACGCAGTATTTT

clone size: many
J gene: TRBJ2-2
D gene: NA
V gene: TRBV9
CDR3 protein: CASSVGRVTGELFF
CDR3 DNA: TGTGCCAGCAGCGTAGGGAGAGTCACCGGGGAGCTGTTTTTT

clone size: NA
J gene: TRBJ1-6
D gene: NA
V gene: TRBV12-3/TRBV12-4
CDR3 protein: CASSPAKGLKVTPLHF
CDR3 DNA: TGTGCCAGCAGCCCGGCAAAGGGTCTAAAAGTGACACCCCTCCACTTT

clone size: NA
J gene: TRBJ2-7
D gene: NA
V gene: TRBV19
CDR3 protein: CASSIVPRATYEQYF
CDR3 DNA: TGTGCCAGTAGTATAGTCCCAAGGGCCACCTACGAGCAGTACTTC

clone size: NA
J gene: TRBJ1-5
D gene: NA
V gene: TRBV30
CDR3 protein: CAWSVDSNQPQHF
CDR3 DNA: TGTGCCTGGAGTGTCGATAGCAATCAGCCCCAGCATTTT

clone size: NA
J gene: TRBJ2-7
D gene: TRBD2
V gene: TRBV7-8
CDR3 protein: CASSSGLADYEQYF
CDR3 DNA: TGTGCCAGCAGCTCAGGACTAGCGGACTACGAGCAGTACTTC

clone size: many
J gene: TRBJ1-6
D gene: NA
V gene: TRBV7-3
CDR3 protein: CASSLMGRDGNSPLHF
CDR3 DNA: TGTGCCAGCAGCTTAATGGGACGAGATGGGAATTCACCCCTCCACTTT

clone size: few
J gene: TRBJ2-3
D gene: NA
V gene: TRBV7-2
CDR3 protein: CASSLDQGTGTQYF
CDR3 DNA: TGTGCCAGCAGCTTAGATCAGGGGACCGGTACGCAGTATTTT

clone size: NA
J gene: TRBJ2-5
D gene: NA
V gene: TRBV29-1
CDR3 protein: CSVSGAGGETQYF
CDR3 DNA: TGCAGCGTTTCAGGAGCGGGCGGAGAGACCCAGTACTTC

clone size: few
J gene: TRBJ2-5
D gene: NA
V gene: TRBV15
CDR3 protein: CATSRFSEETQYF
CDR3 DNA: TGTGCCACCAGCAGATTTAGTGAAGAGACCCAGTACTTC

clone size: NA
J gene: TRBJ2-3
D gene: NA
V gene: TRBV23-1
CDR3 protein: CASSQSHPTDTQYF
CDR3 DNA: TGCGCCAGCAGTCAATCCCACCCCACAGATACGCAGTATTTT

clone size: NA
J gene: TRBJ2-7
D gene: TRBD2
V gene: TRBV20-1
CDR3 protein: CSARDSGLPEQYF
CDR3 DNA: TGCAGTGCCCGGGATAGCGGGCTTCCCGAGCAGTACTTC

clone size: many
J gene: TRBJ2-6
D gene: NA
V gene: TRBV6-5
CDR3 protein: CASSYSDQGAGANVLTF
CDR3 DNA: TGTGCCAGCAGTTACTCCGACCAGGGCGCTGGGGCCAACGTCCTGACTTTC

clone size: NA
J gene: TRBJ2-5
D gene: NA
V gene: TRBV30
CDR3 protein: CAWSRPPRQETQYF
CDR3 DNA: TGTGCCTGGAGCCGGCCTCCTAGGCAAGAGACCCAGTACTTC

clone size: few
J gene: TRBJ1-1
D gene: NA
V gene: TRBV11-2
CDR3 protein: CASSSTGRTEAFF
CDR3 DNA: TGTGCCAGCAGCTCCACAGGGCGGACTGAAGCTTTCTTT

clone size: many
J gene: TRBJ2-3
D gene: NA
V gene: TRBV6-6
CDR3 protein: CASSSQDETGTSTDTQYF
CDR3 DNA: TGTGCCAGCAGTTCCCAGGATGAGACTGGAACTAGCACAGATACGCAGTATTTT

clone size: few
J gene: TRBJ1-5
D gene: NA
V gene: TRBV6-2/TRBV6-3
CDR3 protein: CASSGVNQPQHF
CDR3 DNA: TGTGCCAGCAGTGGGGTCAATCAGCCCCAGCATTTT

clone size: NA
J gene: TRBJ2-1
D gene: TRBD2
V gene: TRBV7-2
CDR3 protein: CASSLDYASGSLDEQFF
CDR3 DNA: TGTGCCAGCAGCTTAGATTATGCTAGCGGGAGTCTTGATGAGCAGTTCTTC

clone size: NA
J gene: TRBJ1-1
D gene: TRBD1
V gene: TRBV12-3/TRBV12-4
CDR3 protein: CASSFRGLGTEAFF
CDR3 DNA: TGTGCCAGCAGTTTCAGGGGGCTGGGCACTGAAGCTTTCTTT

clone size: few
J gene: TRBJ2-5
D gene: TRBD2
V gene: TRBV2
CDR3 protein: CASKGFLAEQETQYF
CDR3 DNA: TGTGCCAGCAAGGGGTTCCTAGCGGAACAAGAGACCCAGTACTTC

clone size: few
J gene: TRBJ2-7
D gene: TRBD2
V gene: TRBV6-5
CDR3 protein: CASRPITGTSAHEQYF
CDR3 DNA: TGTGCCAGCAGACCAATCACCGGGACTAGCGCCCACGAGCAGTACTTC

clone size: NA
J gene: TRBJ2-6
D gene: TRBD1
V gene: TRBV5-6
CDR3 protein: CASTTQGTGGANVLTF
CDR3 DNA: TGTGCCAGCACCACCCAGGGGACAGGTGGGGCCAACGTCCTGACTTTC

clone size: NA
J gene: TRBJ2-5
D gene: NA
V gene: TRBV14
CDR3 protein: CASSQDKGLETQYF
CDR3 DNA: TGTGCCAGCAGCCAAGATAAAGGTCTGGAGACCCAGTACTTC

clone size: many
J gene: TRBJ1-2
D gene: TRBD1
V gene: TRBV12-3/TRBV12-4
CDR3 protein: CASSPRQGVQGYGYTF
CDR3 DNA: TGTGCCAGCAGCCCGAGACAGGGCGTACAAGGCTATGGCTACACCTTC

clone size: NA
J gene: TRBJ2-3
D gene: TRBD2
V gene: TRBV20-1
CDR3 protein: CSASSGGAGQHTQYF
CDR3 DNA: TGCAGTGCTAGTTCGGGGGGGGCCGGGCAGCATACGCAGTATTTT

clone size: NA
J gene: TRBJ1-4
D gene: NA
V gene: TRBV28
CDR3 protein: CALGARVDEKLFF
CDR3 DNA: TGTGCCCTTGGGGCCAGGGTCGATGAAAAACTGTTTTTT

clone size: many
J gene: TRBJ2-5
D gene: NA
V gene: TRBV7-9
CDR3 protein: CASSLGRGQETQYF
CDR3 DNA: TGTGCCAGCAGCTTAGGTAGAGGGCAAGAGACCCAGTACTTC

clone size: few
J gene: TRBJ2-7
D gene: TRBD1
V gene: TRBV7-2
CDR3 protein: CASSAHPAGTGSPQVF
CDR3 DNA: TGTGCCAGCAGCGCCCATCCCGCGGGGACAGGGTCCCCCCAAGTGTTC

clone size: NA
J gene: TRBJ2-3
D gene: NA
V gene: TRBV29-1
CDR3 protein: CSVGGRLTDTQYF
CDR3 DNA: TGCAGCGTTGGGGGCAGACTCACAGATACGCAGTATTTT

clone size: NA
J gene: TRBJ2-7
D gene: NA
V gene: TRBV20-1
CDR3 protein: CSAGMGLYEQYF
CDR3 DNA: TGCAGTGCTGGCATGGGGCTGTACGAGCAGTACTTC

clone size: NA
J gene: TRBJ2-3
D gene: NA
V gene: TRBV3-1
CDR3 protein: CASSQAGDTQYF
CDR3 DNA: TGTGCCAGCAGCCAAGCTGGGGATACGCAGTATTTT

clone size: NA
J gene: TRBJ1-1
D gene: NA
V gene: TRBV20-1
CDR3 protein: CSARHSNTEAFF
CDR3 DNA: TGCAGTGCTAGACATTCGAACACTGAAGCTTTCTTT

clone size: few
J gene: TRBJ2-5
D gene: NA
V gene: TRBV20-1
CDR3 protein: CSARGGKETQYF
CDR3 DNA: TGCAGTGCTAGGGGTGGGAAAGAGACCCAGTACTTC